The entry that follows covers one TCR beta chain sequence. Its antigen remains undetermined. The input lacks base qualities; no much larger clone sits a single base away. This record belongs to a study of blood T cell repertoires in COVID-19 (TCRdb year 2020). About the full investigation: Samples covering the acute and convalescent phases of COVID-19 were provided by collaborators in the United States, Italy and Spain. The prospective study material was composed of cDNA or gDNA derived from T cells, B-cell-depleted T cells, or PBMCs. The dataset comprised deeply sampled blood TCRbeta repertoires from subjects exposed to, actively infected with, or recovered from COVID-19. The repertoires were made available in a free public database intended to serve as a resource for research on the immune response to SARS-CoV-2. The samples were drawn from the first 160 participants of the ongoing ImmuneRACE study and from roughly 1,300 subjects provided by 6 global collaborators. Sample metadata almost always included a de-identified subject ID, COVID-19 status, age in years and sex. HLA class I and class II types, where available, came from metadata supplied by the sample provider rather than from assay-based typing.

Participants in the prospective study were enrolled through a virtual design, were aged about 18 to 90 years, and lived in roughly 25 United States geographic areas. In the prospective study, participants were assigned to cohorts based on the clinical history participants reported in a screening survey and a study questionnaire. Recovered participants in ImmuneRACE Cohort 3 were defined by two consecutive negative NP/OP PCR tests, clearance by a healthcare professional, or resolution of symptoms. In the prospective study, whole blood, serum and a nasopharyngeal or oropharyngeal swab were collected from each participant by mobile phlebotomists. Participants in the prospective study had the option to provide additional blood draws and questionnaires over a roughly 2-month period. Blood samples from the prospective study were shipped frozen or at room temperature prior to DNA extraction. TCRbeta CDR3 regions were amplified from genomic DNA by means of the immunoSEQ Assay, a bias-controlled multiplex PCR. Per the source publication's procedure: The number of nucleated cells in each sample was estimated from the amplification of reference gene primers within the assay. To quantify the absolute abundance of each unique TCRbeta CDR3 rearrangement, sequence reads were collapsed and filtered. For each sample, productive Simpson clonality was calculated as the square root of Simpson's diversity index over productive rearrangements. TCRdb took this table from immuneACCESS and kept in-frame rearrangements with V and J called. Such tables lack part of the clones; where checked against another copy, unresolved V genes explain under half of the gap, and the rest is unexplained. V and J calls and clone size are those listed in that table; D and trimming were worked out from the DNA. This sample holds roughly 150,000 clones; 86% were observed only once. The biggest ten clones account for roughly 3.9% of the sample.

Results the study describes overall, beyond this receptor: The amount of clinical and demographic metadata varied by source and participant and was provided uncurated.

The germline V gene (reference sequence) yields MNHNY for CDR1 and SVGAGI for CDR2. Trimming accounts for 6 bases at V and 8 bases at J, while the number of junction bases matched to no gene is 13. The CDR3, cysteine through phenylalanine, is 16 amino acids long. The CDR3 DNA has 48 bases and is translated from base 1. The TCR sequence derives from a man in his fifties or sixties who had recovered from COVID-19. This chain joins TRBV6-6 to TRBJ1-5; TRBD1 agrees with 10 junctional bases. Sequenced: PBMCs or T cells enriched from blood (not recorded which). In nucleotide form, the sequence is TGTGCCAGCAGCCATCCGGGACAGGGGCAACTAAAGCCCCAGCATTTT. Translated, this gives CASSHPGQGQLKPQHF.